The TCR beta chain under discussion was sequenced for a study of T cell responses to AZD1222 COVID-19 vaccine. Produced via immunoSEQ multiplex PCR; TCRdb's table is partial and in-frame only. The sample lists about 180,000 clones, around 88% occurring once. The CDR3 runs to 14 residues. Germline lookup yields CDR1 GTSNPN and CDR2 SVGIG (reference sequence). V lost 3 bases to trimming and J lost 1 base, with 12 bases between them. This chain connects TRBV30 to TRBJ1-1; D possibly corresponds to TRBD1 (5 bases). The origin of this receptor is an adult who received the AZD1222 COVID-19 vaccine. The sequencing here drew on peripheral blood, taken 28 days after the second AZD1222 dose. This CDR3 reads CAWSTGTRNTEAFF. DNA for the CDR3: TGTGCCTGGAGCACCGGGACCCGGAACACTGAAGCTTTCTTT.